This T cell receptor beta chain appears in the sequencing data of a study of blood T cell repertoires in COVID-19. Study summary: Acute and convalescent COVID-19 specimens originated in the United States, Italy and Spain. T cells, B-cell-depleted T cells, or PBMCs provided the cDNA or gDNA that served as material.

Some clones are missing from TCRdb's copy, which holds only in-frame ones; the method was immunoSEQ multiplex PCR. The sample contains under 300,000 clones, 84% of which appear only once. Trimming took 1 base from V and 0 from J; bases not matched to a gene: 5. The CDR3 is 18 amino acids. Germline-derived CDR1 and CDR2 are SGHTA and FQGNSA. The chain couples TRBV7-2 to TRBJ2-3; 12 nucleotides match TRBD2. The TCR was taken from a man aged 35 to 55 who had recovered from COVID-19. Specimen: peripheral blood. The CDR3 DNA reads TGTGCCAGCAGCTTAGTTACTAGCGGGGGGTCTAGCACAGATACGCAGTATTTT. Protein: CASSLVTSGGSSTDTQYF.